The next 14 T cell receptor beta chains were all read from a single sample in a study of identical twins. In TCRdb, the 5' RACE reads were re-called with MiXCR into one record per CDR3 protein. The table lists about 890,000 distinct CDR3 sequences, 9% to 15% of them singletons. This sample was shared with a second study, whose subject was yellow fever vaccine responses in identical twins.

Sequencing was done on a sample of PBMCs. The receptors come from a woman under 30 in good health.

The chain links TRBV5-6 to TRBJ1-1; the match to TRBD1 covers 7 bases. The CDR3 sequence is 17 residues long. V shed 4 bases, J shed 3 bases, and the junction held 15 bases outside the gene matches. Germline V lookup: CDR1 SGHDT, CDR2 YYEEEE. The CDR3 loop reads CASSLTGWAYAYTEAFF. The CDR3 DNA is TGTGCCAGCAGCCTGACAGGGTGGGCTTATGCTTACACTGAAGCTTTCTTT.

CDR3 in amino acids: CAISEGGQSTDTQYF. In nucleotides, the CDR3 is TGTGCCATCAGTGAAGGGGGACAGAGCACAGATACGCAGTATTTT. This chain connects TRBV10-3 to TRBJ2-3; 7 bases line up with TRBD1. Germline assignment: CDR1 ENHRY and CDR2 SYGVKD. The V segment lost 3 bases and the J segment 0 bases; nucleotides outside the gene matches: 3. The length of the CDR3 is 15 residues.

The genes are TRBV3-1 and TRBJ2-6; 7 bases match TRBD2. CDR1 and CDR2 (germline): LGHDT, YNNKEL (reference sequence). This CDR3 has 17 amino acids. Germline trimming cut 0 bases from V and 2 bases from J; bases unmatched to any gene: 4. CDR3 region: CASSQEGGSPGANVLTF. The CDR3 DNA sequence: TGTGCCAGCAGCCAAGAGGGCGGGAGTCCTGGGGCCAACGTCCTGACTTTC.

The CDR3 DNA reads as TGTGCCAGCAGCTTGGCTTCAGGGAATCGAGAGACCCAGTACTTC. This gives the protein CASSLASGNRETQYF. The chain carries TRBV5-6 and TRBJ2-5; maybe TRBD1 (5 bases). The length of the CDR3 is 15 residues. Trimming removed 0 bases from V and 4 bases from J, with 13 bases in between. The V gene's germline CDR1 is SGHDT and CDR2 YYEEEE.

This clonotype showed up many times. V is TRBV15 and J is TRBJ2-1; D call uncertain. The CDR3 loop spans 12 amino acids. Trimming cost V 0 bases and J 7 bases, with 4 bases left between them. Germline CDR1 is LNHNV and CDR2 is YYDKDF (reference sequence). The CDR3 DNA reads as TGTGCCACCAGCAGAGATGGGAATGAGCAGTTCTTC. Protein sequence: CATSRDGNEQFF. Drawing the rest from reference TRBV15 and TRBJ2-1, the complete variable domain is DAMVIQNPRYQVTQFGKPVTLSCSQTLNHNVMYWYQQKSSQAPKLLFHYYDKDFNNEADTPDNFQSRRPNTSFCFLDIRSPGLGDTAMYLCATSRDGNEQFFGPGTRLTVL.

This clonotype was seen repeatedly, ten times or more. This chain joins TRBV6-1 and TRBJ2-1, with D possibly TRBD1 on 5 matching bases. Trimming removed 4 bases from V and 3 bases from J, with 7 bases in between. Per germline, CDR1 MNHNS and CDR2 SASEGT. The CDR3 consists of 13 residues. The CDR3 nucleotides read TGTGCCAGCAGTGGTACAGGCTACAATGAGCAGTTCTTC. It codes for CASSGTGYNEQFF.

This clonotype was observed a few times. The chain combines TRBV7-9 with TRBJ2-5, with D possibly TRBD1 on 6 matching bases. Germline V gene sequence: CDR1 SEHNR, CDR2 FQNEAQ (reference sequence). The CDR3 covers 17 residues. The V end was cut by 5 bases, the J end by 3 bases, with 22 bases between. CDR3 coding DNA: TGTGCCAGCAGCACCCATCACTACAATAACAGGGAAGAGACCCAGTACTTC. This sequence encodes CASSTHHYNNREETQYF.

This clonotype appeared many times. The chain couples TRBV21-1 to TRBJ2-3. TRBV21-1 is given as a pseudogene. This CDR3 is built from 15 residues. The CDR3 sequence: CASSDRWNLTDTQYF. CDR3 DNA: TGTGCCAGCAGCGATCGTTGGAACCTCACAGATACGCAGTATTTT.

The V call is TRBV28, the J call TRBJ2-7; unclear D gene. The CDR3 spans 12 residues. Germline CDR1 reads MDHEN; CDR2 reads SYDVKM. V was clipped by 3 bases and J by 7 bases, with 10 bases between them. The chain's CDR3 is CASSFFTGEQYF. CDR3 DNA sequence: TGTGCCAGCAGTTTCTTTACTGGGGAGCAGTACTTC.

The sample holds many counts of this clonotype. The rearrangement uses TRBV12-3 or TRBV12-4 and TRBJ1-3; D is ambiguous. The CDR3 runs to 14 residues. Trimming stripped 5 bases from V and 0 bases from J, with 8 bases between. DNA for the CDR3: TGTGCCAGCAGTCCAAGGAACTCTGGAAACACCATATATTTT. It translates to CASSPRNSGNTIYF.

This clonotype showed up just a few times. The chain uses TRBV5-5 and TRBJ2-7; D unresolved. CDR3 length: 14 residues. V was clipped by 5 bases and J by 2 bases, with 14 bases between them. Germline assignment: CDR1 SGHKS and CDR2 YYEKEE (reference sequence). In DNA, the CDR3 is TGTGCCAGCAGTCCCGTTTTAGTCACCTACGAGCAGTACGTC. This sequence encodes CASSPVLVTYEQYV.

There are many counts of this clonotype. Germline is not matched at one junction end, which may reflect a read error. CDR3 bases: TGTGCCAGCAGTTTGGGGGGTGGCACCTACAATGAGCAGTTCTTC. Protein: CASSLGGGTYNEQFF. The chain links TRBV5-1 to TRBJ2-1, with a tentative D call TRBD2 (6 bases). The germline CDR1 and CDR2 sequences are SGHRS and YFSETQ. The CDR3 is made up of 15 amino acids. Together with reference TRBV5-1 and TRBJ2-1, the CDR3 gives the full variable domain: KAGVTQTPRYLIKTRGQQVTLSCSPISGHRSVSWYQQTPGQGLQFLFEYFSETQRNKGNFPGRFSGRQFSNSRSEMNVSTLELGDSALYLCASSLGGGTYNEQFFGPGTRLTVL.

The gene calls are TRBV27 and TRBJ2-3, with 10 bases matching TRBD2. This CDR3 has 17 residues. V dropped 5 bases and J dropped 6; count of bases not matched to a gene: 14. Germline CDR1 is MNHEY and CDR2 is SMNVEV (reference sequence). The CDR3, as DNA: TGTGCCAGCAGTCCTGCGTTTAGCGGGGGGTCCGAGGATACGCAGTATTTT. Its protein product is CASSPAFSGGSEDTQYF.

J is TRBJ2-5 and V is TRBV20-1; 11 nucleotides match TRBD2. CDR1 and CDR2 (germline): DFQATT, SNEGSKA (reference sequence). V lost 8 bases to trimming and J lost 4 bases; unmatched junction nucleotides: 6. CDR3 length: 13 amino acids. The CDR3 is CSLSGRVGETQYF. In nucleotides, the CDR3 is TGCAGTCTTAGCGGGAGGGTGGGAGAGACCCAGTACTTC.